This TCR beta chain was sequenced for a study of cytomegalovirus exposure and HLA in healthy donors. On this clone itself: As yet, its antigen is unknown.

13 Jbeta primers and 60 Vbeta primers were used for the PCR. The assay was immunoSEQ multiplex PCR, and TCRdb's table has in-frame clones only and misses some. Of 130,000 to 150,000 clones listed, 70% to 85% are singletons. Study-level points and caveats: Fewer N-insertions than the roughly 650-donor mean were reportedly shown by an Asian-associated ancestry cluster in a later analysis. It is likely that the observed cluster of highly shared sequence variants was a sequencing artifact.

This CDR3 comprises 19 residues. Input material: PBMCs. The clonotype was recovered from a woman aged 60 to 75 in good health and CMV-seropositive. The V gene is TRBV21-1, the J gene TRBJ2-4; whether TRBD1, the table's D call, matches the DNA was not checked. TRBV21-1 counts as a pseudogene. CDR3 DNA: TGTGCCAGCAGCAAAGCTGTCATTCCTGGGCAGACCAAAAAAAACATTCAGTACTTC. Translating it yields CASSKAVIPGQTKKNIQYF.